Each of the 12 T cell receptor beta chains below was sequenced from the same sample in a study of T-cell memory formation after mild COVID-19. MiXCR was run by TCRdb on the 5' RACE reads, yielding one entry per CDR3 protein. Of 280,000 or so distinct CDR3 sequences in the sample, approximately 7.6% are singletons; the top ten hold around a fifth. Sequencing was carried out using PBMCs or a T cell subset sorted from them (not recorded which). Every receptor here comes from a man in his late teens or twenties who had mild COVID-19 (a few samples of this study predate the infection). Cell type and time point are not known.

This clonotype was seen at least ten times. The V call is TRBV18, the J call TRBJ2-5, with 7 bases fitting TRBD1. Trimming took 5 bases from V and 3 from J; bases not matched to a gene: 6. This CDR3 is built from 14 residues. Germline CDR1 KGHSH, CDR2 LQKENI. CDR3 region: CASSSRGNKETQYF. The CDR3 DNA follows: TGTGCCAGCTCATCCAGGGGGAACAAAGAGACCCAGTACTTC.

The table lists this clonotype with a few counts. This chain links TRBV3-1 with TRBJ2-2, with D perhaps matching TRBD1 (5 bases). The CDR3 runs 11 residues. The germline gives CDR1 LGHDT, CDR2 YNNKEL (reference sequence). Trimming cost V 4 bases and J 9 bases, with 6 bases left between them. The CDR3 sequence: CASSRGWELFF. Written as DNA, the CDR3 is TGTGCCAGCAGCCGGGGCTGGGAGCTGTTTTTT.

The table lists this clonotype with many counts. V is TRBV6-2 or TRBV6-3 and J is TRBJ1-1; D gene ambiguous. Germline-derived CDR1 and CDR2 are MNHEY and SVGEGT. The CDR3 is 12 residues long. V gave up 4 bases and J gave up 1 base, with 4 bases separating them. In DNA form, the CDR3 reads TGTGCCAGCAGTTCGAGGAACACTGAAGCTTTCTTT. Translated, it gives CASSSRNTEAFF.

This clonotype was picked up a small number of times. The V gene is TRBV12-3 or TRBV12-4, the J gene TRBJ2-6; 7 nucleotides agree with TRBD1. V trimming: 8 bases; J trimming: 3 bases; junction bases outside the gene matches: 7. This CDR3 has 15 amino acids. In DNA form, the CDR3 reads TGTGCCAGCGGATTTAGGGGGCATGGGGCCAACGTCCTGACTTTC. Protein: CASGFRGHGANVLTF.

This clonotype has a handful of counts. The rearrangement joins TRBV19 to TRBJ1-2, with D unresolved. This CDR3 is built from 14 residues. The V gene's germline CDR1 is LNHDA and CDR2 SQIVND (reference sequence). CDR3 residues: CAVSPIGLYRGYTF. Written as DNA, the CDR3 is TGTGCAGTCTCCCCGATCGGCTTGTATCGTGGCTACACCTTC.

This chain connects TRBV7-7 to TRBJ2-5; D is undetermined. Germline CDR1 SSHAT, CDR2 FNYEAQ (reference sequence). With 0 bases removed from V and 5 bases from J, the gap between germline ends came to 16 bases. This CDR3 is built from 16 residues. In DNA, the CDR3 is TGTGCCAGCAGCTTAGCGTCTCGTGGCTTAGGGGAGACCCAGTACTTC. Translating gives CASSLASRGLGETQYF.

Only one count was recorded for this clonotype. The chain carries TRBV24-1 and TRBJ1-6; D is uncertain. CDR3 length equals 12 residues. V dropped 5 bases and J dropped 13 bases, with 11 bases sitting between them. Germline V gene data show CDR1 as KGHDR and CDR2 as SFDVKD. The CDR3 DNA reads as TGTGCCACCAGTGGATGGTCTCGCCCCCTCCACTTT. The encoded protein is CATSGWSRPLHF.

V gene TRBV23-1 combines with J gene TRBJ2-2; 12 bases agree with TRBD2. TRBV23-1 is designated an ORF whose function remains uncertain. The CDR3 runs to 18 residues. Germline trimming cut 6 bases from V and 4 bases from J; bases unmatched to any gene: 12. The CDR3 reads CASSQLAGGDRGTGELFF. The CDR3 nucleotides are TGCGCCAGCAGCCAACTAGCGGGGGGAGATCGGGGCACCGGGGAGCTGTTTTTT.

This clonotype was counted at least ten times. The CDR3 here is CASSLADPTQNIQYF. DNA of the CDR3: TGTGCCAGCAGCTTAGCCGACCCTACCCAAAACATTCAGTACTTC. The V gene is TRBV7-2, the J gene TRBJ2-4; D is uncertain. CDR3 length: 15 residues. The germline V gene has CDR1 SGHTA and CDR2 FQGNSA. Trimming removed 0 bases at V and 5 bases at J, with 11 bases between. Variable domain in full (rest from reference TRBV7-2 and TRBJ2-4): GAGVSQSPSNKVTEKGKDVELRCDPISGHTALYWYRQSLGQGLEFLIYFQGNSAPDKSGLPSDRFSAERTGGSVSTLTIQRTQQEDSAVYLCASSLADPTQNIQYFGAGTRLSVL.

This sequence joins TRBV5-1 and TRBJ1-2, with a possible D match to TRBD1 (6 bases). The CDR3 runs 13 residues. Germline V gene data show CDR1 as SGHRS and CDR2 as YFSETQ. The ends were cut back, 5 bases at V and 8 bases at J, with 16 bases in the middle. CDR3 sequence: CASRQGSGVGYTF. Written as DNA, the CDR3 is TGCGCCAGCAGACAGGGTAGTGGTGTAGGCTACACCTTC.

The chain combines TRBV25-1 with TRBJ1-5, with D hard to call. CDR3 length equals 14 residues. V gave up 2 bases and J gave up 1 base, with 6 bases separating them. CDR1 is MGHDK, CDR2 SYGVNS, per germline. CDR3 protein: CASSERQSNQPQHF. CDR3 DNA sequence: TGTGCCAGCAGTGAACGACAAAGCAATCAGCCCCAGCATTTT. The entire variable domain, with the rest obtained from reference TRBV25-1 and TRBJ1-5, is as follows: EADIYQTPRYLVIGTGKKITLECSQTMGHDKMYWYQQDPGMELHLIHYSYGVNSTEKGDLSSESTVSRIRTEHFPLTLESARPSHTSQYLCASSERQSNQPQHFGDGTRLSIL.

This clonotype was observed a few times. The chain uses TRBV9 and TRBJ1-2; D is undetermined. The CDR3 totals 14 residues. Germline CDR1 reads SGDLS; CDR2 reads YYNGEE. Trimming shortened V by 0 bases and J by 1 base, and 7 bases separated the two germline ends. The CDR3 spells CASSVAEGNYGYTF. CDR3 coding DNA: TGTGCCAGCAGCGTAGCAGAGGGTAACTATGGCTACACCTTC.